The clone carrying this T cell receptor beta chain has a count of ten or more. Its antigen is still unknown. RNA transcripts served as the template for amplifying TCR beta CDR3 regions. The HTBI primer set was used in a first-round RT-PCR of the TCR CDR3. TCRdb redid the calling of the multiplex PCR reads with MiXCR, one entry per CDR3 protein. The table records 600,000 to 650,000 distinct CDR3 sequences, about 20% of them present only once. Losses at the gene ends were 8 bases for V and 5 bases for J; bases not matched to a gene: 9. This CDR3 comprises 16 residues. In germline, CDR1 is SGHTA, CDR2 FQGNSA. Each ophthalmopathy patient scored at least 3 on the Clinical Activity Score and at least 4 on NOSPECS grade, with duration under 3 months. These data are taken from a study of T cells in Graves' hyperthyroidism and ophthalmopathy. Points from the study as a whole: Ophthalmopathy was model-predicted a median around seven months pre-onset.

This chain joins TRBV7-2 and TRBJ2-3; 14 bases agree with TRBD2. The material sequenced was blood. This clonotype was sampled from a young man with Graves' ophthalmopathy. Written as DNA, the CDR3 is TGTGCCAGCGGCTCGACTAGCGGGAGGGCCGTAGATACGCAGTATTTT. Protein: CASGSTSGRAVDTQYF.